The T cell receptor (beta chain) under discussion was sequenced for a study of tumor-infiltrating lymphocytes in primary liver carcinoma. Across the study: Spanning 4.2 to 10 cm, the tumors were T1-T3 N0M0.

Findings of the study overall: Tumor region pairs overlapped more than did tumor-adjacent and tumor-blood pairs.

Co-extraction of both nucleic acids (RNA and DNA) used about 17-33 mg of unsorted bulk tissue. Patients diagnosed with primary liver carcinoma received treatment through surgical resection. Chronic HBV infection, untreated so far, was present in the patients. Comments on this clonotype: No antigen is known for it.

TCR beta cDNA was made from 450 to 550 ng total RNA with a constant-region primer. Three rounds of nested multiplex PCR with slightly modified ARM-PCR produced TCR beta libraries. Rounds one and two of PCR, each of 9 to 11 cycles, were primed with TRBV1-TRBV30 forward primers and a C-beta reverse primer. A single record per CDR3 protein comes from TCRdb applying MiXCR to the multiplex PCR reads. The sample includes 90,000 to 150,000 distinct CDR3 sequences, about two thirds of them seen just once. V was cut by 3 bases and J by 4 bases, with 15 bases left in between. This CDR3 region has 16 residues. The germline gives CDR1 MGHRA, CDR2 YSYEKL.

Sequenced input: tumor-adjacent normal liver tissue. This TCR derives from a woman between 55 and 75 years old with primary liver carcinoma and hepatitis B virus infection. The genes are TRBV4-1 and TRBJ1-4; tentatively, D is TRBD1 (6 bases). The CDR3 here is CASSHDRYRVNEKLFF. The DNA for the CDR3 is TGCGCCAGCAGCCATGATCGTTACAGGGTTAATGAAAAACTGTTTTTT.